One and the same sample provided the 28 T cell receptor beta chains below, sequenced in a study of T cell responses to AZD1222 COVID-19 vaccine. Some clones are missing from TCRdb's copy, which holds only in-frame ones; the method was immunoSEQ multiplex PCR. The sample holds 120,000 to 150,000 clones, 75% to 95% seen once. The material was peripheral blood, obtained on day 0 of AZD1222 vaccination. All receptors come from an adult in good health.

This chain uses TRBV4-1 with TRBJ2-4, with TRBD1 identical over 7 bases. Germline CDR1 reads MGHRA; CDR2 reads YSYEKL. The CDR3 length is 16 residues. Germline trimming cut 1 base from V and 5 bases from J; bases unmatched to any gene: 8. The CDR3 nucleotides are TGCGCCAGCAGCCAAGGAGTAGGACAGGCACAAAACATTCAGTACTTC. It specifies CASSQGVGQAQNIQYF.

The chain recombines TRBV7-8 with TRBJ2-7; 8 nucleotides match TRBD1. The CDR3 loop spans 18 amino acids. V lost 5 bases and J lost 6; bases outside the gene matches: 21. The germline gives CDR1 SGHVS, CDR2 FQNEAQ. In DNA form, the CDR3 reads TGTGCCAGCAGCGCCCCTCGGACAGGGAGTTCCGCTTACGGCGAGCAGTACTTC. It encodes CASSAPRTGSSAYGEQYF.

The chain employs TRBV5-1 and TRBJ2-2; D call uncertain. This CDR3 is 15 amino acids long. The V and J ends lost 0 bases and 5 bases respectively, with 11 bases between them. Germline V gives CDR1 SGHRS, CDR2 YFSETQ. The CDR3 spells CASSLAGTVTGELFF. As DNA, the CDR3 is TGCGCCAGCAGCTTGGCGGGCACGGTGACCGGGGAGCTGTTTTTT.

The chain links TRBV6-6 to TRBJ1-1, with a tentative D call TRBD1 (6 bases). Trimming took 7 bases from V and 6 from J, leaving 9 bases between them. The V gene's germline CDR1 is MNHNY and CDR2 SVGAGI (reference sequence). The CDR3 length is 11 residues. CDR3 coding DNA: TGTGCCAGCAAGCGGACAGCTGAAGCTTTCTTT. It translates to CASKRTAEAFF.

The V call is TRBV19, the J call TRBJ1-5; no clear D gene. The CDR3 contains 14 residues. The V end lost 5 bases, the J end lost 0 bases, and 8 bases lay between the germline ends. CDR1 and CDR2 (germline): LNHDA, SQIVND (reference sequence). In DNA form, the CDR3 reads TGTGCCAGTAGTTACTCAGATAGCAATCAGCCCCAGCATTTT. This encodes CASSYSDSNQPQHF.

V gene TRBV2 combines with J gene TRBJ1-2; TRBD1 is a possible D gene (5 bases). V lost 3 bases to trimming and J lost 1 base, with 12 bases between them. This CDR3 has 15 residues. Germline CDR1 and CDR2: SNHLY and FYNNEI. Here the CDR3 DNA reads TGTGCCAGCAGTGACAGGCAGGGAGATAACTATGGCTACACCTTC. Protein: CASSDRQGDNYGYTF.

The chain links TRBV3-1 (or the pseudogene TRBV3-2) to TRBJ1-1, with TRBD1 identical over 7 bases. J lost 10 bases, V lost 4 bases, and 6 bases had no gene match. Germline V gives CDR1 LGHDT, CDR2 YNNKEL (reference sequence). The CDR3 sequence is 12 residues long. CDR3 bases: TGTGCCAGCAGCCGACAGGGACCGCCAGCTTTCTTT. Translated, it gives CASSRQGPPAFF.

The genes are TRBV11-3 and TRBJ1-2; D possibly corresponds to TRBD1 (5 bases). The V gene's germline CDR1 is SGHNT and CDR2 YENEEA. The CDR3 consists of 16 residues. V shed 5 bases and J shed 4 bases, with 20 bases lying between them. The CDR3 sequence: CASSPPNPGPLYGYTF. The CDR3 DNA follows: TGTGCCAGCAGCCCCCCCAATCCGGGACCCCTCTATGGCTACACCTTC.

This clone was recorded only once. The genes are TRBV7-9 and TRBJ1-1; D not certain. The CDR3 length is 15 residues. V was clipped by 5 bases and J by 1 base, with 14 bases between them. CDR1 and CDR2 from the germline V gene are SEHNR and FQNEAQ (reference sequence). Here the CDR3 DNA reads TGTGCCAGCAGCCTAACTACACCCTGGAACACTGAAGCTTTCTTT. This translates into CASSLTTPWNTEAFF.

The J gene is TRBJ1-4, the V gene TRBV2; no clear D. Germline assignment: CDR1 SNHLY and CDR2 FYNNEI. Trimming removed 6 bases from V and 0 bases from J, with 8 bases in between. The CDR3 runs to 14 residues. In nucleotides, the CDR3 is TGTGCCAGCAGGAACAGTGCAACTAATGAAAAACTGTTTTTT. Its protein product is CASRNSATNEKLFF.

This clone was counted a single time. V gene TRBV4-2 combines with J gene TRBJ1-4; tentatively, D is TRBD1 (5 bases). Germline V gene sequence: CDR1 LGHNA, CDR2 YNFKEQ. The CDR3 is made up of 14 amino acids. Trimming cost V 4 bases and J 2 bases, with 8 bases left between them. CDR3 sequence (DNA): TGTGCCAGCAGCCGACGACAGACTAATGAAAAACTGTTTTTT. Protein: CASSRRQTNEKLFF.

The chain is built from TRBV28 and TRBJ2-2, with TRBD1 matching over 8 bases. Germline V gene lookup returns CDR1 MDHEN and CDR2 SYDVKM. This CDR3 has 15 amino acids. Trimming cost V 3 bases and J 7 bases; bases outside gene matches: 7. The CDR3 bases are TGTGCCAGCAGTTTGGGAAACAGGGGGGACGGGGAGCTGTTTTTT. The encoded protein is CASSLGNRGDGELFF.

The DNA of the CDR3 is TGTGCCAGTAGTGCCGGCGAAGGAGACACTGAAGCTTTCTTT. Translating gives CASSAGEGDTEAFF. The chain recombines TRBV19 with TRBJ1-1; D is uncertain. The CDR3 consists of 14 residues. The V gene's germline CDR1 is LNHDA and CDR2 SQIVND (reference sequence). Deletions cut 5 bases from V and 3 bases from J, with 13 bases between.

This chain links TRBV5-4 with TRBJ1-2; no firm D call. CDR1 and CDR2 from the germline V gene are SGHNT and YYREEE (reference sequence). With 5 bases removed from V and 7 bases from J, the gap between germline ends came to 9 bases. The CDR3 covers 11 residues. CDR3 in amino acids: CASRDLFGYTF. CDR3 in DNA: TGTGCCAGCAGGGACCTTTTTGGCTACACCTTC.

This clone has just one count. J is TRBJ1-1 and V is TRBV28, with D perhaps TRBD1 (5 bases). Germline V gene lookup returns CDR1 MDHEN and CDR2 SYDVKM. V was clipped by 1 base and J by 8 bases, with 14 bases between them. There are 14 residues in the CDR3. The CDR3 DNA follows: TGTGCCAGCAGTTTATTGGCAGGGAGCCGGGAAGCTTTCTTT. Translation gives CASSLLAGSREAFF.

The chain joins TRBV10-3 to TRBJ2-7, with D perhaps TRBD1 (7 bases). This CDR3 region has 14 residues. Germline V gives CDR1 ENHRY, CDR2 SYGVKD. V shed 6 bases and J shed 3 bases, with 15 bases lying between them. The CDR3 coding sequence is TGTGCCATCAGCCAGGGGGGACTGATCTACGAGCAGTACTTC. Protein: CAISQGGLIYEQYF.

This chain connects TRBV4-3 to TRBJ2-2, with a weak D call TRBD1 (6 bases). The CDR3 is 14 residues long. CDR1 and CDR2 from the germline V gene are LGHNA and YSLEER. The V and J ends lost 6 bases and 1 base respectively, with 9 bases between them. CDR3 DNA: TGCGCCAGCAGGAAGGGACAGAACACCGGGGAGCTGTTTTTT. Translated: CASRKGQNTGELFF.

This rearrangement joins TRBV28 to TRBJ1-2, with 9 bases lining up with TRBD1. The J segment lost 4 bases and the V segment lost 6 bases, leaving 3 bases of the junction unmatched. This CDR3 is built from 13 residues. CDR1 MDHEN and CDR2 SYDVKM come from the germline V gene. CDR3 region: CASSPGQGYGYTF. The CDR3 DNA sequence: TGTGCCAGCAGCCCGGGACAGGGCTATGGCTACACCTTC.

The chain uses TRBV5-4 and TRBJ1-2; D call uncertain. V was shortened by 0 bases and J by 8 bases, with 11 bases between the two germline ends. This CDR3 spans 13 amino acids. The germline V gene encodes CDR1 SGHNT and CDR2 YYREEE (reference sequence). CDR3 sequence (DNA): TGTGCCAGCAGCTTGGTGGCAGACAACGGCTACACCTTC. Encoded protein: CASSLVADNGYTF.

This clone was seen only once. DNA of the CDR3: TGTGCCAGCAGCGCCGGGCCATCGGTCGGCATTCAGTACTTC. Translating gives CASSAGPSVGIQYF. The rearrangement joins TRBV7-2 to TRBJ2-4; no firm D call. The CDR3 loop spans 14 amino acids. Trimming took off 5 bases at V and 9 bases at J, with 17 bases between the two ends. Germline lookup yields CDR1 SGHTA and CDR2 FQGNSA.

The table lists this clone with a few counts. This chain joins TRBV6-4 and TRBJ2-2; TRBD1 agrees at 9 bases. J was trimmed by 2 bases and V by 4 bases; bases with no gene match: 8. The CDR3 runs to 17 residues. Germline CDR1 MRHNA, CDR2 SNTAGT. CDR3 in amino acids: CASSATGGEINTGELFF. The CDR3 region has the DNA TGTGCCAGCAGTGCTACAGGGGGCGAAATAAACACCGGGGAGCTGTTTTTT.

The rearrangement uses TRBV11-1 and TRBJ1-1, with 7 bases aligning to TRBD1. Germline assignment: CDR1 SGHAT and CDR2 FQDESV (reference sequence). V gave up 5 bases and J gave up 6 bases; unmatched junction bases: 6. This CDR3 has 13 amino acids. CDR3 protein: CASSPLQGAEAFF. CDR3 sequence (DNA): TGTGCCAGCAGCCCGCTCCAGGGGGCTGAAGCTTTCTTT.

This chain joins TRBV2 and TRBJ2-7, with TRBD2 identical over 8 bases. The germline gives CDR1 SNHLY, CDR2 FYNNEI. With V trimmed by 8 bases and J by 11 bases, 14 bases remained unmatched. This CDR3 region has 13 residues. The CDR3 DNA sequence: TGTGCCAGCGATAGTACGGGAGGGCCCCGTGAGTACTTC. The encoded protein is CASDSTGGPREYF.

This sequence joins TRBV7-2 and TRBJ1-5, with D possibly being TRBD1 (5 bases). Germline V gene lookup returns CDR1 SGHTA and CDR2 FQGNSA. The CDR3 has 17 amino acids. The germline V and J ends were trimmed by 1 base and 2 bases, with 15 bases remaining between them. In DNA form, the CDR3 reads TGTGCCAGCAGCTTAGAATCAGGGAGCATTGGCAATCAGCCCCAGCATTTT. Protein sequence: CASSLESGSIGNQPQHF.

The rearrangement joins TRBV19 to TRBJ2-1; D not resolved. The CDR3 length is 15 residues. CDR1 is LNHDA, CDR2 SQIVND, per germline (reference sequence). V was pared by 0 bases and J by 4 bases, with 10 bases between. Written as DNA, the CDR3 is TGTGCCAGTAGTATAGATCCGGGCATTTACAATGAGCAGTTCTTC. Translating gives CASSIDPGIYNEQFF. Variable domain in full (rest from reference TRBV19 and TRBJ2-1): DGGITQSPKYLFRKEGQNVTLSCEQNLNHDAMYWYRQDPGQGLRLIYYSQIVNDFQKGDIAEGYSVSREKKESFPLTVTSAQKNPTAFYLCASSIDPGIYNEQFFGPGTRLTVL.

CDR3 sequence reads: CSASWAGLEQYF. The CDR3 bases are TGCAGCGCCTCCTGGGCGGGGCTCGAGCAGTACTTC. The chain employs TRBV29-1 and TRBJ2-7, with D perhaps TRBD2 (6 bases). The CDR3 is made up of 12 amino acids. Germline V gene data show CDR1 as SQVTM and CDR2 as ANQGSEA. V lost 7 bases to trimming and J lost 6 bases, with 16 bases between them.

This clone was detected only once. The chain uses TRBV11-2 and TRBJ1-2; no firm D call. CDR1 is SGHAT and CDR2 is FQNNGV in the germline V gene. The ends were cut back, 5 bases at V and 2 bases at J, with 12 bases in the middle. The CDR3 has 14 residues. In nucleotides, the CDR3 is TGTGCCAGCAGCCAGTATGTTGGAAACTATGGCTACACCTTC. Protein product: CASSQYVGNYGYTF.

CDR3 loop: CASKARRMNTEAFF. DNA for the CDR3: TGTGCCAGCAAGGCCAGGAGGATGAACACTGAAGCTTTCTTT. V gene TRBV2 combines with J gene TRBJ1-1; D is unresolved. V was shortened by 7 bases and J by 0 bases, with 12 bases between the two germline ends. CDR1 SNHLY and CDR2 FYNNEI come from the germline V gene. This CDR3 is built from 14 residues. Together with reference TRBV2 and TRBJ1-1, the CDR3 gives the full variable domain: EPEVTQTPSHQVTQMGQEVILRCVPISNHLYFYWYRQILGQKVEFLVSFYNNEISEKSEIFDDQFSVERPDGSNFTLKIRSTKLEDSAMYFCASKARRMNTEAFFGQGTRLTVV.